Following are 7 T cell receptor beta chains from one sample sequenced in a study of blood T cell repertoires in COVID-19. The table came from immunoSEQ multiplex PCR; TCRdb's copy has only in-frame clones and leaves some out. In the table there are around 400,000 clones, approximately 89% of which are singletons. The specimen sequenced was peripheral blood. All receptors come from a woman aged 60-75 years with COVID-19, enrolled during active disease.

CDR3 residues: CASSQRGGLSYNEQFF. DNA for the CDR3: TGTGCCAGCAGCCAAAGGGGAGGGCTGTCCTACAATGAGCAGTTCTTC. The chain employs TRBV3-1 (or the pseudogene TRBV3-2) and TRBJ2-1; 7 bases match TRBD2. The CDR3 sequence is 16 residues long. Germline CDR1 and CDR2: LGHDT and YNNKEL (reference sequence). The trim removed 2 bases at V and 1 base at J, leaving 5 bases unmatched.

The CDR3 sequence is CAINPGTGPLGTGELFF. The CDR3 region has the DNA TGTGCCATCAACCCGGGGACAGGTCCTTTGGGGACCGGGGAGCTGTTTTTT. This chain connects TRBV10-3 to TRBJ2-2; 8 bases line up with TRBD1. J lost 5 bases, V lost 7 bases, and 15 bases had no gene match. The germline gives CDR1 ENHRY, CDR2 SYGVKD. The CDR3 length is 17 residues.

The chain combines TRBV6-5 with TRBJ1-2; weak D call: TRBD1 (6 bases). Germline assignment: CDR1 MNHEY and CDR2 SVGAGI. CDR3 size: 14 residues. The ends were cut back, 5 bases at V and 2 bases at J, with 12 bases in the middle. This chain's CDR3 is CASSPRTDNYGYTF. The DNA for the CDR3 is TGTGCCAGCAGTCCTCGGACAGACAACTATGGCTACACCTTC.

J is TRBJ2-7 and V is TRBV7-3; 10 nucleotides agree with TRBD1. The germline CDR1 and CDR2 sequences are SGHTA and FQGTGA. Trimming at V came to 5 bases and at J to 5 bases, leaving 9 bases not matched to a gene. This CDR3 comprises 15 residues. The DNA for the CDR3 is TGTGCCAGCAGCGTCTGGGACAGGGGCGTCCACGAGCAGTACTTC. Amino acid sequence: CASSVWDRGVHEQYF.

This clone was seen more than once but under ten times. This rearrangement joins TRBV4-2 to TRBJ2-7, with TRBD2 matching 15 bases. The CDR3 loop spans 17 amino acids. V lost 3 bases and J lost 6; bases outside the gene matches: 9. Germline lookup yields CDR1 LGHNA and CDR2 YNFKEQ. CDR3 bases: TGTGCCAGCAGCCACACCCCGGGACTAGCGGGGGGACTCGAGCAGTACTTC. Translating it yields CASSHTPGLAGGLEQYF.

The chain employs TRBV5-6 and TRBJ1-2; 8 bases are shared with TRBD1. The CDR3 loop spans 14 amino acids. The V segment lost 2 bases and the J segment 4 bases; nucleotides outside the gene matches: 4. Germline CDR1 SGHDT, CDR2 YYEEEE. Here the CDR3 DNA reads TGTGCCAGCAGCTTCGGGACAGGTCCCTATGGCTACACCTTC. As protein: CASSFGTGPYGYTF. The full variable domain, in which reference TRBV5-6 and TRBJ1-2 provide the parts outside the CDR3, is DAGVTQSPTHLIKTRGQQVTLRCSPKSGHDTVSWYQQALGQGPQFIFQYYEEEERQRGNFPDRFSGHQFPNYSSELNVNALLLGDSALYLCASSFGTGPYGYTFGSGTRLTVV.

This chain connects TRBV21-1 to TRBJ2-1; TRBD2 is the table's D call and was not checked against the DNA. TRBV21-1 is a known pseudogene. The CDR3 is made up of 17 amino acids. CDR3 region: CASSKVPGESSYNEQFF. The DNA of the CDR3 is TGTGCCAGCAGCAAAGTTCCGGGTGAGAGCTCCTACAATGAGCAGTTCTTC.